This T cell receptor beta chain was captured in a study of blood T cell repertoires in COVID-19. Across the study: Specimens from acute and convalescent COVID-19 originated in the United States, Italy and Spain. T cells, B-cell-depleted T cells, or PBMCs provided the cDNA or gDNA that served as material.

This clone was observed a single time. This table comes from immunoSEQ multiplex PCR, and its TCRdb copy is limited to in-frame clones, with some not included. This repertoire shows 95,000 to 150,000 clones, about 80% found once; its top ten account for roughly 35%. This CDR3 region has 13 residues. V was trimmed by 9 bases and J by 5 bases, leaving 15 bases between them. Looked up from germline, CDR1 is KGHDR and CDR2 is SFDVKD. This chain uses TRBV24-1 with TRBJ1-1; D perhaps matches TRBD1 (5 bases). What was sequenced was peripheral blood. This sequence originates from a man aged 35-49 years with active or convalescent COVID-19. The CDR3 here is CATLGGSGTEAFF. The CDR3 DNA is TGTGCCACCCTCGGGGGAAGTGGAACTGAAGCTTTCTTT.